The source of this TCR beta chain is a study of T cells in Graves' hyperthyroidism and ophthalmopathy (dated by TCRdb to the late 2010s). For the study in its entirety: Peripheral blood was collected at initial diagnosis, before any treatment. A discovery cohort of about 100 patients, about 40 with Graves' ophthalmopathy and 55 to 65 with stable Graves' hyperthyroidism, was used to find distinguishing TCR V-J signatures. Prospective prediction of ophthalmopathy was tested in an independent validation cohort of some 19 hyperthyroidism patients and some 17 patients who later progressed to ophthalmopathy. The approximately 90 discovery patients were divided at random into training and test sets in a 7:3 ratio. Thyroid tissue and blood T-cell repertoires from about six Graves' hyperthyroidism patients were also compared in the study. Following sampling, methimazole starting at 30 mg daily was given to hyperthyroidism patients, and high-dose intravenous methylprednisolone was given to ophthalmopathy patients. The paper describes TCR Vbeta CDR3 sequencing of around 130 peripheral blood samples, made up of 40 to 45 ophthalmopathy patients, some 80 hyperthyroidism patients and roughly 17 progressor patients. Overall results and qualifications from the work: A model built on a 13 V-J signature distinguished ophthalmopathy from stable hyperthyroidism, reaching about 88% sensitivity and about 81% specificity in cross-validation and 80%/75% in testing. Most expanded thyroid clonotypes (frequency above 0.001) were also detected in blood, suggesting blood repertoires may reflect thyroid immune responses. Sample size was not statistically predetermined, and investigators were not blinded to group allocation. In validation, the model predicted progression to ophthalmopathy a median of about 5.9 months before onset, with approximately 71% sensitivity and roughly 73% specificity.

Hyperthyroidism patients were newly diagnosed, with disease duration under 2 months, and aged 18 to 65 years. Any patient with an uncontrolled infection, another autoimmune disease, pregnancy or lactation was excluded. Clinical symptoms, serum thyroxine and TRAb, thyroid ultrasound, and orbital computed tomography formed the basis for the diagnoses. Blood from progressor patients was collected at the time of first diagnosis with hyperthyroidism, before any ophthalmopathy symptoms had appeared. PBMCs were separated from 7.5 to 10 ml of fresh peripheral blood using Ficoll-Paque density gradient centrifugation. Patients classed as progressors first received a Graves' hyperthyroidism diagnosis and then went on to develop ophthalmopathy during follow-up. Total RNA was extracted using Trizol reagent, and RNA quality was assessed on an Agilent 2100 Bioanalyzer. The table lists this clonotype with many counts. Its antigen target is currently unknown. Per-base qualities were not stored, and no clone one base away is much larger.

For this chain, trimming is 5 bases at the V end and 4 bases at the J end, and the number of junction bases without a gene match is 7. The germline V gene provides CDR1 KGHSH and CDR2 LQKENI. The CDR3 starts with the cysteine, ends with the phenylalanine, and has 15 residues. Only CDR3 DNA is held: 45 bases, read in frame from base 1. The TCR beta CDR3 regions were amplified from the RNA transcripts. The TCR CDR3 was subjected to a first round of RT-PCR using the HTBI primer set and the Qiagen OneStep RT-PCR kit. The libraries were constructed in a second round of multiplex PCR and then size-selected and purified. Sequencing of the libraries was done on an Illumina HiSeq2000 using paired-end 100 bp reads. The study's own analysis went as follows. SOAPnuke was used to process the raw data, with reads discarded if the reads contained adapters or uncalled bases, had a mean Phred below 15, or lacked an exact constant-primer or identifier match. High-quality paired reads were merged with COPE v1.2.5, and unique nucleotide sequences were defined as clonotypes. MiTCR v1.1 was used to align clonotypes to the IMGT TRBV, TRBD and TRBJ reference segments. Analysis was restricted to V-J combinations with a frequency above 0.0001, which covered about 99% of repertoires. The TCS score was defined as F50 (clonal expansion) divided by E x V (chaos), with BLOSUM62-based TCRdist calculated between CDR3 peptides within each V-J. Welch's t-statistics and random forest reduced fewer than 600 V-J features to 13, which were used in a naive Bayes classifier (R e1071). TCRdb's own reprocessing of the public reads used fastp at Q25 and MiXCR and kept productive beta chains. One record per CDR3 amino acid sequence lists the most common genes and DNA. These V and J calls originate from TCRdb's pipeline instead of the authors' own analysis. The sample table records about 130,000 distinct CDR3 sequences; roughly a fifth of these occur just once. Of the sample, 65% to 80% falls within the top ten clones.

Material: blood. This TCR was sampled from a woman aged 50 to 60 with Graves' hyperthyroidism that later progressed to Graves' ophthalmopathy. The rearranged segments are TRBV18 and TRBJ1-5; 8 junctional bases match TRBD1. CDR3 sequence: CASSASGQENQPQHF. In nucleotide form, the sequence is TGTGCCAGCTCAGCCTCGGGACAGGAAAATCAGCCCCAGCATTTT.